The TCR beta chain described here comes from a study of CD8 T cells in ankylosing spondylitis. Notes on the study in general: Researchers reportedly found disease-linked clones significantly enriched in matched ankylosing spondylitis synovial fluid. There was a TCR beta motif, made of several highly homologous variants, that appeared characteristic of ankylosing spondylitis blood. CD8+ by phenotype, disease-linked clones were relatively rare in peripheral blood.

Libraries of TCR beta came from quantitative 5'-RACE with molecular barcodes. Each CDR3 protein is one row after TCRdb ran MiXCR on the 5' RACE reads. Among roughly 130,000 distinct CDR3 sequences listed, roughly 15% were seen once. About this clonotype: Its antigen is unknown.

Sequencing was carried out using blood, either unsorted or a sorted T cell fraction (not recorded which). The origin of this receptor is a female donor with ankylosing spondylitis or in good health (not recorded which).

In DNA, the CDR3 is TGTGCCAGCACCCAGTCACCACACCTGAACACTGAAGCTTTCTTT. It encodes CASTQSPHLNTEAFF. The chain links TRBV9 to TRBJ1-1; no clear D gene. Germline values: CDR1 SGDLS, CDR2 YYNGEE. The CDR3 length is 15 residues. Trimming removed 6 bases from V and 0 bases from J, with 15 bases in between.